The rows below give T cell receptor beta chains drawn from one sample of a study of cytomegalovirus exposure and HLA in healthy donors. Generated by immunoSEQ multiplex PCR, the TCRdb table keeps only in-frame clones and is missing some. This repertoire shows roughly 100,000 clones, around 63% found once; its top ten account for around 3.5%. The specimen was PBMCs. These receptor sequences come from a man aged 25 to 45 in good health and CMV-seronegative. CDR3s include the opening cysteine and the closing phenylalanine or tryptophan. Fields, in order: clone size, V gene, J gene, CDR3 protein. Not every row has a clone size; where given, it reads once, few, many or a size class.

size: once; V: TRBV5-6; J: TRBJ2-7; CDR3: CASSADYEQYF
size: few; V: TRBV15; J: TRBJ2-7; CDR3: CATSRTPGQRNLYEQYF
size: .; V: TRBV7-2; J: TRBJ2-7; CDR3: CASSLVGGGSHEQYF
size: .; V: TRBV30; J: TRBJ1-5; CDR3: CAWSLPSTGGKQPQHF
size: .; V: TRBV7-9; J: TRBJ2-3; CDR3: CASSLRGLANDTQYF
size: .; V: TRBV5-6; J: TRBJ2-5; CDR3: CASSLSGRDGETQYF
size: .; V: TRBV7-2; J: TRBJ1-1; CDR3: CASSLVGQGDTEAFF
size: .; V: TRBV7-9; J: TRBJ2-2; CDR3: CASSLNSAGTGELFF
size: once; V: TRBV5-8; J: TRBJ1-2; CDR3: CASSTGGYGYTF
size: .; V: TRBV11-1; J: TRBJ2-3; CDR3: CASSLNQATSTDTQYF
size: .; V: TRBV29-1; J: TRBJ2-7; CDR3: CSVSAGRGEQYF
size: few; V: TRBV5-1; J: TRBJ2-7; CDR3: CASSPVTGAGEQYF
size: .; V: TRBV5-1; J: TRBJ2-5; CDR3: CASSEQQGGGETQYF
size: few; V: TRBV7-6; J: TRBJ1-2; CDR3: CASSLAPQGAGGYTF
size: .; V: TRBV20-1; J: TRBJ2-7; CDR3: CSARTSYEQYF
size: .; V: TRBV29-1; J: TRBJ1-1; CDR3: CSVEQRANTEAFF
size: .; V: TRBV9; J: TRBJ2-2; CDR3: CASSVEAGGTGELFF
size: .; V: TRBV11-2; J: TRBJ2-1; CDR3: CASSLVLGRDPPYNEQFF
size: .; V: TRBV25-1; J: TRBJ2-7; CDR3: CASSEGLAGVHEQYF
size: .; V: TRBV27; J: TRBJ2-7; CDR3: CASSPLSWEGSYEQYF
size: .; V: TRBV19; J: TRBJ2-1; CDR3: CASSITSGKYNEQFF
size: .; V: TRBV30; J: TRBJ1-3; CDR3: CAWVTGPGNTIYF
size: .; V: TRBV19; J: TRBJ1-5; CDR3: CASRRRSGNQPQHF
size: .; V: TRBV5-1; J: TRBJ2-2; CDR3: CASQVAGANTGELFF
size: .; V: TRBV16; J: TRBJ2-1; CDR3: CATGAGGNNEQFF
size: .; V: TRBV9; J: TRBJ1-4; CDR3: CASSADRGLNEKLFF
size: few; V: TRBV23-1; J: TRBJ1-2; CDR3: CASSLWPYGYTF
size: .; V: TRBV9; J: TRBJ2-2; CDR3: CASSVIGWGELFF
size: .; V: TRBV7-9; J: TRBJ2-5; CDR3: CASSYAGARETQYF
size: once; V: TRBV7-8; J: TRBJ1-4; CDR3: CASSPAQYNEKLFF
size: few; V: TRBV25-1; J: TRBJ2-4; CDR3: CASSGGGWDIQYF
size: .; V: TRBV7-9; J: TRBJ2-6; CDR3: CSSSLWGQGIGANVLTF
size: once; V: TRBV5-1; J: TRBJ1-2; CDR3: CASSLDRSYGYTF